Following are 20 T cell receptor beta chains from one sample sequenced in a study of T cell changes during pregnancy in multiple sclerosis. Libraries were prepared by immunoSEQ multiplex PCR; TCRdb keeps only in-frame clonotypes and omits some of them. The sample lists under 60,000 clones; around 91% were seen once. Source: CD4+ T cells from peripheral blood mononuclear cells, taken in the second trimester of pregnancy. Every receptor here comes from a female donor in good health, enrolled as a control in a pregnancy study.

The chain uses TRBV2 and TRBJ1-5; tentatively, D is TRBD1 (6 bases). Trimming stripped 6 bases from V and 2 bases from J, with 14 bases between. This CDR3 comprises 15 residues. Germline values: CDR1 SNHLY, CDR2 FYNNEI. Written as DNA, the CDR3 is TGTGCCAGCAGGGAACAGGGTATCGGCAATCAGCCCCAGCATTTT. Its translation: CASREQGIGNQPQHF.

The chain joins TRBV5-4 to TRBJ1-1; D unclear. Germline CDR1 and CDR2: SGHNT and YYREEE (reference sequence). Trimming left V 4 bases short and J 3 bases short, with 19 bases between. The CDR3 is 16 residues long. CDR3 amino acids: CASSPGRDVSDTEAFF. The CDR3 coding sequence is TGTGCCAGCAGCCCCGGCCGGGATGTGTCTGACACTGAAGCTTTCTTT.

This chain's CDR3 is CAISELTGTEAFF. CDR3 in DNA: TGTGCCATCAGTGAGTTGACAGGCACTGAAGCTTTCTTT. V and J are TRBV10-3 and TRBJ1-1, with D perhaps matching TRBD1 (6 bases). This CDR3 region has 13 residues. Deletions cut 1 base from V and 4 bases from J, with 7 bases between. Germline V CDR1 and CDR2: ENHRY, SYGVKD.

The chain has TRBV9 and TRBJ2-2; weak D call: TRBD2 (7 bases). The CDR3 has 15 residues. Trimming shortened V by 3 bases and J by 5 bases, and 14 bases separated the two germline ends. Germline V lookup: CDR1 SGDLS, CDR2 YYNGEE. The CDR3 sequence is CASSGAGAWTGELFF. In DNA, the CDR3 is TGTGCCAGCAGCGGGGCGGGGGCTTGGACCGGGGAGCTGTTTTTT. Variable domain in full (rest from reference TRBV9 and TRBJ2-2): DSGVTQTPKHLITATGQRVTLRCSPRSGDLSVYWYQQSLDQGLQFLIQYYNGEERAKGNILERFSAQQFPDLHSELNLSSLELGDSALYFCASSGAGAWTGELFFGEGSRLTVL.

The chain has TRBV6-6 and TRBJ2-7, with TRBD2 as a possible D gene (5 bases). Germline CDR1 is MNHNY and CDR2 is SVGAGI (reference sequence). Trimming left V 2 bases short and J 1 base short, with 12 bases between. This CDR3 has 15 amino acids. The DNA of the CDR3 is TGTGCCAGCAGTTACCAACTAGAGGTTTCCTACGAGCAGTACTTC. Translated, it gives CASSYQLEVSYEQYF.

This sequence joins TRBV14 and TRBJ2-3, with D perhaps matching TRBD1 (5 bases). The CDR3 is 15 residues long. V was trimmed by 1 base and J by 2 bases, leaving 10 bases between them. Germline CDR1 and CDR2: SGHDN and FVKESK. The CDR3 coding sequence is TGTGCCAGCAGCCAAGCCAGACAGTTCACAGATACGCAGTATTTT. It translates to CASSQARQFTDTQYF.

A single count supports this clone. V and J are TRBV4-2 and TRBJ2-1; 8 nucleotides line up with TRBD2. CDR3 length: 15 residues. J was trimmed by 16 bases and V by 1 base; bases with no gene match: 15. In germline, CDR1 is LGHNA, CDR2 YNFKEQ. CDR3 residues: CASSQGVLGGLGVFF. The CDR3 bases are TGTGCCAGCAGCCAAGGGGTGTTAGGGGGACTAGGAGTTTTCTTC.

This chain connects TRBV7-2 to TRBJ2-7; 12 bases align to TRBD2. Germline assignment: CDR1 SGHTA and CDR2 FQGNSA. The CDR3 length is 14 residues. The trim removed 7 bases at V and 4 bases at J, leaving 5 bases unmatched. The CDR3 DNA is TGTGCCAGCACCCGACTAGCGGGGGATTACGAGCAGTACTTC. Its protein product is CASTRLAGDYEQYF.

The chain joins TRBV9 to TRBJ1-3; D ambiguous. V lost 0 bases and J 6 bases, leaving 4 bases between the germline ends. The CDR3 is 12 amino acids. The germline V gene has CDR1 SGDLS and CDR2 YYNGEE. This CDR3 reads CASSVGLNTIYF. The CDR3 bases are TGTGCCAGCAGCGTAGGACTAAACACCATATATTTT.

The chain joins TRBV7-2 to TRBJ2-3; TRBD2 agrees at 10 bases. The V gene end was trimmed by 0 bases and the J gene end by 1 base; junction bases not matched to a gene: 1. There are 16 residues in the CDR3. The germline gives CDR1 SGHTA, CDR2 FQGNSA. CDR3 residues: CASSLATSGGTDTQYF. DNA of the CDR3: TGTGCCAGCAGCTTAGCAACTAGCGGGGGCACAGATACGCAGTATTTT.

The rearrangement uses TRBV11-2 and TRBJ2-2; 9 nucleotides agree with TRBD2. CDR1 and CDR2 from the germline V gene are SGHAT and FQNNGV. The CDR3 is made up of 15 amino acids. Trimming cost V 8 bases and J 6 bases; bases outside gene matches: 10. CDR3 amino acids: CASRPGLALAGELFF. The DNA of the CDR3 is TGTGCCAGCCGACCGGGACTAGCTTTGGCCGGGGAGCTGTTTTTT.

The chain carries TRBV6-4 and TRBJ2-3; 10 bases are shared with TRBD1. CDR1 and CDR2 from the germline V gene are MRHNA and SNTAGT. The CDR3 length is 15 residues. J gave up 5 bases and V 4 bases, and 6 bases lay outside the gene matches. The CDR3 region is CASSVDRGRGDTQYF. CDR3 bases: TGTGCCAGCAGTGTTGACAGGGGGCGCGGAGATACGCAGTATTTT.

This clone was seen a few times. V and J are TRBV19 and TRBJ1-1; D might be TRBD1 (5 bases). The CDR3 runs 13 residues. Trimming left V 7 bases short and J 5 bases short, with 14 bases between. Germline V gene lookup returns CDR1 LNHDA and CDR2 SQIVND (reference sequence). The CDR3 protein is CASNPGRRTEAFF. The CDR3 DNA reads TGTGCCAGTAACCCAGGGAGGAGGACTGAAGCTTTCTTT.

This clone showed up just once. The chain uses TRBV4-3 and TRBJ1-2; D not resolved. The germline V gene encodes CDR1 LGHNA and CDR2 YSLEER. V lost 0 bases to trimming and J lost 0 bases, with 8 bases between them. This CDR3 is 15 amino acids long. CDR3 amino acids: CASSQEVTSNYGYTF. The CDR3 DNA reads as TGCGCCAGCAGCCAAGAGGTTACATCTAACTATGGCTACACCTTC.

The chain joins TRBV5-5 to TRBJ2-1; 9 bases are shared with TRBD1. The V gene's germline CDR1 is SGHKS and CDR2 YYEKEE (reference sequence). After removal of 4 bases from V and 2 bases from J, the junction contained 7 bases not matched to a gene. CDR3 size: 16 residues. The CDR3 is CASSQDRDRAYNEQFF. DNA of the CDR3: TGTGCCAGCAGCCAAGATCGGGACAGGGCCTACAATGAGCAGTTCTTC.

The chain couples TRBV2 to TRBJ1-4; possible D gene TRBD1, 6 bases. Per germline, CDR1 SNHLY and CDR2 FYNNEI. This CDR3 comprises 14 residues. The V gene lost 5 bases and the J gene lost 4 bases, with 11 bases spanning the gap. This CDR3 is CASSPDSFNEKLFF. The DNA of the CDR3 is TGTGCCAGCAGTCCGGACAGTTTTAATGAAAAACTGTTTTTT. Based on the CDR3 plus reference TRBV2 and TRBJ1-4, the full variable domain is EPEVTQTPSHQVTQMGQEVILRCVPISNHLYFYWYRQILGQKVEFLVSFYNNEISEKSEIFDDQFSVERPDGSNFTLKIRSTKLEDSAMYFCASSPDSFNEKLFFGSGTQLSVL.

This clone was detected once. The rearrangement links TRBV5-6 to TRBJ1-1; D may be TRBD1 (5 bases). Germline V gene sequence: CDR1 SGHDT, CDR2 YYEEEE. The V gene lost 0 bases and the J gene lost 11 bases, with 11 bases spanning the gap. The CDR3 runs 12 residues. The CDR3 is CASSLGDSGAFF. The CDR3 coding sequence is TGTGCCAGCAGCTTGGGGGACTCCGGGGCTTTCTTT.

This clone was seen once. The CDR3 is CASKLASTRGFGYTF. In nucleotides, the CDR3 is TGTGCCAGCAAATTAGCCTCCACAAGAGGTTTCGGCTACACCTTC. This chain uses TRBV2 with TRBJ1-2, with D unclear. This CDR3 is built from 15 residues. Germline V gene lookup returns CDR1 SNHLY and CDR2 FYNNEI. Trimming removed 7 bases at V and 8 bases at J, with 23 bases between.

CDR3 in DNA: TGCAGCGTTGTGGGCAGGGGGCACGACGAGCAGTACTTC. Its protein product is CSVVGRGHDEQYF. The V and J genes are TRBV29-1 and TRBJ2-7; 8 nucleotides line up with TRBD1. The length of the CDR3 is 13 residues. Germline V gene lookup returns CDR1 SQVTM and CDR2 ANQGSEA. J was trimmed by 5 bases and V by 4 bases; bases with no gene match: 7.

The J gene is TRBJ1-5, the V gene TRBV19, with D maybe TRBD1 (5 bases). Germline V gene sequence: CDR1 LNHDA, CDR2 SQIVND (reference sequence). V lost 1 base and J lost 4, with 20 bases in between. This CDR3 spans 18 amino acids. CDR3 loop: CASSIGGHVRSTNQPQHF. Here the CDR3 DNA reads TGTGCCAGTAGTATAGGTGGACACGTACGAAGTACTAATCAGCCCCAGCATTTT.